A single T cell receptor (beta chain) is shown here with its context. The clone's antigen remains unknown. No base-level quality is on record; no much larger clone is a single base apart. Looking up the germline V gene yields CDR1 SGHTA and CDR2 FQGTGA. V is trimmed back by 5 bases and J by 5 bases, and the junction contains 10 bases that no gene match accounts for. Spanning cysteine to phenylalanine, the CDR3 consists of 16 amino acids. Just CDR3 DNA is preserved here, 48 bases in frame from base 1. These data belong to a study of T-cell memory formation after mild COVID-19 (dated by TCRdb to the early 2020s). Study-level background: Most TCR sequence clusters were specific to one of the two donors. T-cell clones expanding and contracting after mild COVID-19 in a couple of donors were tracked by longitudinal TCRalpha and TCRbeta repertoire sequencing. The cohort was made up of two young adult volunteers, one female and one male, who were previously healthy. General findings and caveats noted by the study authors: Contracting CD4+ clones were located mainly in the CM and EM memory subsets, whereas CD8+ clones were found to be enriched in EMRA. Balanced CD4/CD8 phenotypes were observed for clones contracting from day 15 to 85, whereas a bias towards CD4+ was observed for a second wave of clones expanding from day 15 to 37. SARS-CoV-2 specificity was not confirmed for the second-wave clones peaking on day 37. The study covered only a couple of mild cases, and larger cohorts including severe cases with pre-infection samples were considered necessary. Some responding clones were detected in pre-infection memory, which suggested that pre-existing cross-reactive memory T cells had joined the SARS-CoV-2 response.

Ficoll-Paque density gradient centrifugation was the method used to isolate PBMCs. The reads were generated on an Illumina NovaSeq 6000. Using 5'RACE with constant-segment primers, TCRalpha and TCRbeta cDNA libraries were constructed, with sample barcodes and unique molecular identifiers added in the process. Trizol reagent was used to extract RNA from every sample. The libraries were amplified in two PCR steps, and the second step added a second sample barcode and Illumina TruSeq adapters. Sequencing of libraries was performed on an Illumina NovaSeq with 2 x 150 bp paired-end reads. From the authors' description of their analysis: Demultiplexing of reads and collapsing into UMI-guided consensus sequences were performed with migec v1.2.7. Using mixcr v2.1.11, the UMI consensuses were aligned to TRA and TRB V and J templates and assembled into clonotypes. Expanded or contracted clonotypes were those called significant by both edgeR and NoisET, with noise models trained on biological replicates. For edgeR calls, a false discovery rate-adjusted p below 0.01 and a log2 fold-change threshold of 1 were applied. As an exploratory analysis of dynamics, max-normalized trajectories of the 1000 most abundant clonotypes were examined by PCA with hierarchical clustering. Separately sequenced CD4+ and CD8+ repertoires were used to assign the CD4 or CD8 phenotype of responding clones. TCRdb passed the public sequencing reads through fastp at Q25 and MiXCR, retaining productive beta sequences. Under each unique CDR3 protein, matching rows form one entry showing the most common genes and DNA. These V and J calls originate from TCRdb's pipeline instead of the authors' own analysis. In this sample the table shows 150,000 or so distinct CDR3 sequences, about 14% of which occur a single time. The ten largest clones represent roughly 14% of the sample.

This TCR came from an adult woman who had mild COVID-19 (a few samples of this study predate the infection). The sample titles of this study are shuffled in the database, so cell type and time point are left out; the donor was told from shared clones. Sequencing was done on a sample of PBMCs or a T cell subset sorted from them (not recorded which). The chain was built from TRBV7-3 and TRBJ2-1, and 9 bases in between align with TRBD1. Read as DNA, the sequence is TGTGCCAGCAGCCAATGGGGACAGGGTATCGACAATGAGCAGTTCTTC. This translates into CASSQWGQGIDNEQFF. Full variable domain (CDR3 extended with the reference TRBV7-3 and TRBJ2-1 proteins): GAGVSQTPSNKVTEKGKYVELRCDPISGHTALYWYRQSLGQGPEFLIYFQGTGAADDSGLPNDRFFAVRPEGSVSTLKIQRTERGDSAVYLCASSQWGQGIDNEQFFGPGTRLTVL.